The text below deals with one T cell receptor (beta chain). Its antigen is unknown. This entry belongs to a study of OX40 agonist ivuxolimab in advanced cancers. Study information: The patients got ivuxolimab, which is an agonistic anti-OX40 (CD134) antibody. Study results and limitations: The study observed clonal expansion of CD4+ and CD8+ blood T cells by week 6 at 0.1 to 3.0 mg/kg.

The CDR3 length is 13 residues. Germline loops: CDR1 LGHNA, CDR2 YSLEER. Systemic immunosuppression or autoimmune disease history was grounds to exclude patients. The repertoire was sequenced with immunoSEQ multiplex PCR; TCRdb's copy has only in-frame clones and lacks some. Found here are approximately 15,000 clones, less than 90% of them singletons; the top ten hold roughly 21%. The material was CD4+ or CD8+ T cells sorted from blood, obtained in a trial of the OX40 agonist ivuxolimab. The receptor was isolated from an adult with an advanced solid tumor such as melanoma, head and neck, liver or kidney cancer. The rearrangement joins TRBV4-3 to TRBJ2-5; D unresolved. The better agreement between TRBJ2-7 and the DNA end casts doubt on the J call. The CDR3 sequence is CASSQDDGYEQYF. The CDR3 DNA reads as TGCGCCAGCAGCCAAGACGACGGCTACGAGCAGTACTTC.